A single T cell receptor beta chain is shown here with its context. This sample is part of a study of blood T cell repertoires in COVID-19. This CDR3 contains 15 residues. Trimming shortened V by 5 bases and J by 8 bases, and 18 bases separated the two germline ends. Germline V CDR1 and CDR2: SEHNR, FQNEAQ (reference sequence). TCRdb's copy holds only in-frame clones and misses some; the assay was immunoSEQ multiplex PCR. Among 280,000 or so clones listed, 85% were seen once. The study assigned cohorts using participant-reported clinical history. This receptor was taken from a woman aged 45 to 65 who had recovered from COVID-19. This chain uses TRBV7-9 with TRBJ1-4; a weak D match, TRBD1 (6 bases). Sequenced sample: PBMCs or T cells enriched from blood (not recorded which). CDR3 residues: CASSQSGRGEEKLFF. CDR3 nucleotides: TGTGCCAGCAGCCAATCCGGCAGGGGAGAAGAAAAACTGTTTTTT.